The entry below gives a single T cell receptor beta chain sequence along with its context. Seattle's cohort entered during active infection and was followed longitudinally. The assay was immunoSEQ multiplex PCR, and TCRdb's table has in-frame clones only and misses some. Of about 350,000 clones listed, approximately 89% were seen once; the top ten hold 3.9%. The sample is drawn from a study of blood T cell repertoires in COVID-19. Study-wide background: Whether acute or convalescent, the COVID-19 samples came from the United States, Italy and Spain. The analysed material was cDNA or gDNA that came from T cells, B-cell-depleted T cells, or PBMCs.

Unmatched junction bases numbered 13, after V lost 4 bases and J lost 2 bases. Germline V CDR1 and CDR2: SGDLS, YYNGEE. This CDR3 spans 18 amino acids. This receptor was identified in a woman aged 55 to 70 with COVID-19, enrolled during active disease. Input material: peripheral blood. The chain carries TRBV9 and TRBJ2-3, with 10 nucleotides matching TRBD1. CDR3 amino acids: CASSPDPDRGQFTDTQYF. The CDR3 DNA sequence: TGTGCCAGCAGCCCGGACCCCGACAGGGGGCAGTTCACAGATACGCAGTATTTT.